The clone carrying this TCR beta chain was seen a handful of times. The data were taken from a study of CD8+ T cells in alopecia areata. At the level of the study: Patients took tofacitinib for 6 to 18 months, followed by 6 drug-free months.

Specified treatment: oral pan-JAK inhibitor, 5-10 mg twice daily. As the sequencing template, cDNA was produced by extracting RNA and reverse transcribing it. TCRdb keeps only in-frame clones here, not all; method: immunoSEQ multiplex PCR. Among roughly 210,000 clones listed, roughly two fifths were seen once. The sample consisted of CD4+ T cells sorted from blood, taken at approximately week 36, from a patient treated with tofacitinib. The TCR sequence derives from a human donor with alopecia areata.

As DNA, the CDR3 is TGTGCCAGCAGCTTGAGAGGGAATCAGCCCCAGCATTTT. Its protein product is CASSLRGNQPQHF. The chain recombines TRBV7-3 with TRBJ1-5, with no clear D. With 3 bases removed from V and 4 bases from J, the gap between germline ends came to 7 bases. The CDR3 consists of 13 residues. Germline CDR1 and CDR2: SGHTA and FQGTGA.